This T cell receptor (beta chain) was recorded in a study of cytomegalovirus exposure and HLA in healthy donors (dated by TCRdb to 2016 to 2017). As for the study more broadly: According to a later analysis, one platform produced both the 100 to 150 validation repertoires and the approximately 670 repertoires of the first cohort. The study aimed to test whether signatures of past pathogen exposure could be identified by cataloging public T cell receptors. Along with the roughly 610-subject first cohort, a separate validation cohort of over a hundred different subjects was used. To predict cytomegalovirus infection status, the study combined high-throughput TCR immunosequencing, statistical association of individual TCRs with disease status, and machine learning.

Library construction relied on the immunoSEQ multiplex PCR assay. The original methods were these. To diagnose cytomegalovirus status from the catalog of TCR beta chain sequences, a statistical classification framework was built. TCRdb mirrors the immuneACCESS table, restricted to in-frame sequences. Some clones are absent from its copies; in checked studies, under half trace to an unresolved V gene, and the reason for the others is unknown. V and J calls and clone size come straight from that table; D and trimming were deduced from the DNA. The sample has tens of thousands of clones on record, around 96% of them singletons. The top ten constitute roughly 4.5% of the sample. Overall study outcomes, separate from this receptor: In vitro tests confirmed that a few of the cytomegalovirus-associated TCR beta chains recognize cytomegalovirus antigens. Most TCR sequences were observed very rarely across donors, whereas some public TCRs were present in many individuals. Cytomegalovirus status was reported to be diagnosed by the classifier with high specificity and sensitivity in both the original and validation cohorts. A later analysis lacked HLA typing for the validation cohort, so it scored co-occurrence in that cohort across all 110 or so repertoires. In the study, about 150 TCR beta chains were listed as associated with cytomegalovirus. Of the cluster scores, roughly 93% were above 0 in a later analysis, which found that TCRs clustered in the first cohort also tended to co-occur in the 120 validation repertoires. The authors suggested that the approach could potentially be generalized to other disease states and immunological phenotypes.

At the junction V is shortened by 6 bases and J by 9 bases, with 20 bases in between. The germline V gene gives CDR1 as MNHEY and CDR2 as SVGAGI. The CDR3 measures 15 amino acids from cysteine to phenylalanine. CDR3 DNA only is kept here, 45 bases in frame from base 1. A note on this clone: Its antigen remains undetermined. It has no much larger one-base neighbor in the sample; base qualities were not kept.

Donors formed part of the validation cohort, which comprised over a hundred subjects and was distinct from the first cohort of some 700 subjects. The sequenced sample consisted of PBMCs. The sequence derives from a woman aged 18-29 years in good health and CMV-seropositive. The receptor chain draws on TRBV6-5 and TRBJ2-2, and the D gene may be TRBD1, 6 bases matching. The sequence in DNA is TGTGCCAGCAGCAGCACCAAGGGGGTTAATCGGGAGCTGTTTTTT. This encodes CASSSTKGVNRELFF.